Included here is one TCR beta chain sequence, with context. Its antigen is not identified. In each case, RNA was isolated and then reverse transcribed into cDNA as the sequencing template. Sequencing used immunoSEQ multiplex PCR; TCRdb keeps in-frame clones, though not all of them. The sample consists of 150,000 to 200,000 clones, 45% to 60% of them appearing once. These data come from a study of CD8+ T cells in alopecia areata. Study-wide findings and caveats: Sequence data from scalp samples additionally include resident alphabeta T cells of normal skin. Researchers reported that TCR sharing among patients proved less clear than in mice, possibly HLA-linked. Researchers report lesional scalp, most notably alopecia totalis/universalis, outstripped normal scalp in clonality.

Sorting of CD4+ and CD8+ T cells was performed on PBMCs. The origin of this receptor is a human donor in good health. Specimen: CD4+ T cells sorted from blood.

CDR3 sequence: CSVEGGRPETQYF. Written as DNA, the CDR3 is TGCAGCGTTGAAGGCGGACGTCCCGAGACCCAGTACTTC. The chain recombines TRBV29-1 with TRBJ2-5; unclear D gene. Germline CDR1 is SQVTM and CDR2 is ANQGSEA. The CDR3 length is 13 residues. Trimming removed 1 base at V and 5 bases at J, with 11 bases between.